At least ten counts were recorded for the clone carrying this T cell receptor (beta chain). Its antigen is undetermined. Coverage ceases 3 residues before the CDR3 finishes, and the germline J gene fills in the end. Libraries were prepared by immunoSEQ multiplex PCR; TCRdb keeps only in-frame clonotypes and omits some of them. Observed in the sample are 42,000 or so clones, none of them singletons. The sample originates from a study of T cell clonality in common variable immunodeficiency. The CDR3 loop spans 14 amino acids. Germline V lookup: CDR1 MDHEN, CDR2 SYDVKM. V trimming: 4 bases; J trimming: 6 bases; junction bases outside the gene matches: 4. Overall study results and limits: In common variable immunodeficiency, TCR beta chains reportedly carried fewer deletions and N-nucleotide insertions. Patient heterogeneity in the CVID cohort limited correlations between repertoire features and clinical complications. Shared TCRbeta clones were fewer between CVID subjects than controls.

This receptor was identified in a person between 18 and 70 years old in good health. Source material: peripheral blood mononuclear cells. V usage is TRBV28 and J usage is TRBJ2-7, with TRBD2 identical over 12 bases. The sequenced CDR3 bases are TGTGCCAGCAGTTCGACTAGCGGGAGACTCGAG. Its translation is CASSSTSGRLE. The CDR3 reads in full as CASSSTSGRLEQYF.